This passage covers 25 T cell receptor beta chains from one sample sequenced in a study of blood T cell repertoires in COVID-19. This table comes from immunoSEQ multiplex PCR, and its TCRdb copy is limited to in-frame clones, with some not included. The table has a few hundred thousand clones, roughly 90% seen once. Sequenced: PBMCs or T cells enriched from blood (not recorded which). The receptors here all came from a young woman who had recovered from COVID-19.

CDR3 loop: CASSVTSTGNRGYTF. The CDR3 nucleotides read TGTGCCAGTAGTGTAACTTCAACAGGGAATAGAGGCTACACCTTC. The chain employs TRBV19 and TRBJ1-2, with D perhaps matching TRBD1 (6 bases). Germline V CDR1 and CDR2: LNHDA, SQIVND (reference sequence). CDR3 length: 15 residues. The V gene lost 5 bases and the J gene lost 8 bases, with 21 bases spanning the gap.

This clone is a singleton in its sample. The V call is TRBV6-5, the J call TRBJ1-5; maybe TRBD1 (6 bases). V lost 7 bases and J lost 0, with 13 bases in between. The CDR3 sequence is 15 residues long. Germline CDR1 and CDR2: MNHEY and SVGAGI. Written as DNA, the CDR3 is TGTGCCAGCAAAAGGACAGCTGATAGCAATCAGCCCCAGCATTTT. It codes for CASKRTADSNQPQHF.

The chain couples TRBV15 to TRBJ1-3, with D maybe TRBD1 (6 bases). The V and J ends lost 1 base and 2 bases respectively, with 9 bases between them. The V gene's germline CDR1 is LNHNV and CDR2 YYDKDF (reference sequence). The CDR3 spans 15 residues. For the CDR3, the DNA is TGTGCCACCAGCAGAGTGAAGGGGGCTGGAAACACCATATATTTT. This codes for CATSRVKGAGNTIYF. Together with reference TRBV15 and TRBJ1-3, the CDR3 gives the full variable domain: DAMVIQNPRYQVTQFGKPVTLSCSQTLNHNVMYWYQQKSSQAPKLLFHYYDKDFNNEADTPDNFQSRRPNTSFCFLDIRSPGLGDTAMYLCATSRVKGAGNTIYFGEGSWLTVV.

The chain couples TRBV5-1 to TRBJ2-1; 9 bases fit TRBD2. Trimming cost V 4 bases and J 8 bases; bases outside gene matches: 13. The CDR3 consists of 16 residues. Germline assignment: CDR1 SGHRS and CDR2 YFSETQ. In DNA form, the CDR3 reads TGCGCCAGCAGCGGGCCCCCTAGCGGGAAGGCGGATGAGCAGTTCTTC. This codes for CASSGPPSGKADEQFF. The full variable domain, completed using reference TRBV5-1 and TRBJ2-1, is KAGVTQTPRYLIKTRGQQVTLSCSPISGHRSVSWYQQTPGQGLQFLFEYFSETQRNKGNFPGRFSGRQFSNSRSEMNVSTLELGDSALYLCASSGPPSGKADEQFFGPGTRLTVL.

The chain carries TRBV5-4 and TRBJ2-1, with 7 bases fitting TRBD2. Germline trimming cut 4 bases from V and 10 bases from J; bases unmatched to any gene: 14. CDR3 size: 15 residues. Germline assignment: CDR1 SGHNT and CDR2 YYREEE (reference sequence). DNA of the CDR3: TGTGCCAGCAGCCCCTGGGGGGAGGGCCTTTTGGAGCAGTTCTTC. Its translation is CASSPWGEGLLEQFF.

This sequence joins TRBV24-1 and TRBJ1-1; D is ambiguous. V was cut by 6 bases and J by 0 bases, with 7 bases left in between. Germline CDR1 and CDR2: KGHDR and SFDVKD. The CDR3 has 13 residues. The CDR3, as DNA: TGTGCCACCAGTAATAGAATGAACACTGAAGCTTTCTTT. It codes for CATSNRMNTEAFF.

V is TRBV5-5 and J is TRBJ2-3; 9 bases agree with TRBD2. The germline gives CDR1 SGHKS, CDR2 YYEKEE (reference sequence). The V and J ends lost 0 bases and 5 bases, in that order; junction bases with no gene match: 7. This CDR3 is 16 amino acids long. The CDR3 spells CASSLAARGGGDTQYF. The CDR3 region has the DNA TGTGCCAGCAGCTTGGCTGCGCGGGGGGGTGGAGATACGCAGTATTTT.

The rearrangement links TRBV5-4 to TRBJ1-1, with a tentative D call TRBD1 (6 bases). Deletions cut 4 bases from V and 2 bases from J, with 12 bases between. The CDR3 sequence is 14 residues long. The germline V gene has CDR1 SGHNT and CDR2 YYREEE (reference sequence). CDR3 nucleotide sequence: TGTGCCAGCAGCCAGACAGGCGGAAACACTGAAGCTTTCTTT. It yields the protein CASSQTGGNTEAFF. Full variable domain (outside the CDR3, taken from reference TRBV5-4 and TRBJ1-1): ETGVTQSPTHLIKTRGQQVTLRCSSQSGHNTVSWYQQALGQGPQFIFQYYREEENGRGNFPPRFSGLQFPNYSSELNVNALELDDSALYLCASSQTGGNTEAFFGQGTRLTVV.

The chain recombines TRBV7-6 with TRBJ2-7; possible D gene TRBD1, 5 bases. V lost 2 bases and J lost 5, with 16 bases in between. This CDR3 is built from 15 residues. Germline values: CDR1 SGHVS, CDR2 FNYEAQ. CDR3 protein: CASSLNIRVGNEQYF. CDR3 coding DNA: TGTGCCAGCAGCTTAAATATCAGGGTCGGAAACGAGCAGTACTTC.

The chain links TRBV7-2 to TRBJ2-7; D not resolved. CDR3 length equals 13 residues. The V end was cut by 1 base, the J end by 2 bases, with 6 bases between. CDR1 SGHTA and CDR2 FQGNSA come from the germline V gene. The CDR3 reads CASSLGGTYEQYF. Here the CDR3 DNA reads TGTGCCAGCAGCTTAGGCGGAACCTACGAGCAGTACTTC.

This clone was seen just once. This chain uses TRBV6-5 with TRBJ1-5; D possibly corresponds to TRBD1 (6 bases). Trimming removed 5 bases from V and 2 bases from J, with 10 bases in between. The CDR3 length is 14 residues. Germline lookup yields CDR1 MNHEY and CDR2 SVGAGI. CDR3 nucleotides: TGTGCCAGCAGTATAGGGGGTCGCAATCAGCCCCAGCATTTT. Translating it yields CASSIGGRNQPQHF.

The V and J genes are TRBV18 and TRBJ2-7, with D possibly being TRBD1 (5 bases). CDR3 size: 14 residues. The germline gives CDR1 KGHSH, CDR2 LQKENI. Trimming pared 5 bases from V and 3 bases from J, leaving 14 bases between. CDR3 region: CASSADRKRYEQYF. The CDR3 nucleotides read TGTGCCAGCTCAGCCGACAGAAAGCGCTACGAGCAGTACTTC.

As DNA, the CDR3 is TGTGCTAGCTTTTTGGAGGGCGCGGCTCCGAGGGATCACTACGAGCAGTACTTC. This encodes CASFLEGAAPRDHYEQYF. The chain couples TRBV7-7 to TRBJ2-7; tentatively, D is TRBD2 (6 bases). The CDR3 runs 18 residues. The V gene's germline CDR1 is SSHAT and CDR2 FNYEAQ (reference sequence).

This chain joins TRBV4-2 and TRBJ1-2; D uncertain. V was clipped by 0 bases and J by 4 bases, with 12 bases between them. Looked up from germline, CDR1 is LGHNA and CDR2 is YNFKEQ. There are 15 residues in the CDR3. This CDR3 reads CASSQEKFRGYGYTF. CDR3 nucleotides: TGTGCCAGCAGCCAAGAAAAGTTCCGGGGCTATGGCTACACCTTC.

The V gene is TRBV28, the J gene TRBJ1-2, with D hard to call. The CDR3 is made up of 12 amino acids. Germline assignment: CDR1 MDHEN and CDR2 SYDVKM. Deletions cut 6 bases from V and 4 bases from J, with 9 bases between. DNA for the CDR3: TGTGCCAGCAGAATACGGGGCTATGGCTACACCTTC. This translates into CASRIRGYGYTF.

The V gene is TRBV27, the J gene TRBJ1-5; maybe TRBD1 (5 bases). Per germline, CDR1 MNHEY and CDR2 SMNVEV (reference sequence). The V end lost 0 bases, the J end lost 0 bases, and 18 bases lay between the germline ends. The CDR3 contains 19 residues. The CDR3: CASSLSAGPPRDSNQPQHF. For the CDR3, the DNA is TGTGCCAGCAGTTTATCGGCAGGGCCGCCAAGAGATAGCAATCAGCCCCAGCATTTT.

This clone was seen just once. CDR3 residues: CASSRPGQFLNSPLHF. The CDR3 bases are TGTGCCAGCAGCCGACCCGGACAGTTCCTTAATTCACCCCTCCACTTT. V and J are TRBV11-2 and TRBJ1-6, with D possibly being TRBD1 (6 bases). CDR1 SGHAT and CDR2 FQNNGV come from the germline V gene. This CDR3 region has 16 residues. With 5 bases removed from V and 6 bases from J, the gap between germline ends came to 17 bases. The entire variable domain, with the rest obtained from reference TRBV11-2 and TRBJ1-6, is as follows: EAGVAQSPRYKIIEKRQSVAFWCNPISGHATLYWYQQILGQGPKLLIQFQNNGVVDDSQLPKDRFSAERLKGVDSTLKIQPAKLEDSAVYLCASSRPGQFLNSPLHFGNGTRLTVT.

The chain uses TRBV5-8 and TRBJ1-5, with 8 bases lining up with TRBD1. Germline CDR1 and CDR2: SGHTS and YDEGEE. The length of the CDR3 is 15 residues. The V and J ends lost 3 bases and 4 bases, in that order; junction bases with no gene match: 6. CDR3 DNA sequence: TGTGCCAGCAGCTCCGGACAGGGACGGAATCAGCCCCAGCATTTT. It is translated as CASSSGQGRNQPQHF. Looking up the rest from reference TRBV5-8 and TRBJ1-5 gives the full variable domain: EAGVTQSPTHLIKTRGQQATLRCSPISGHTSVYWYQQALGLGLQFLLWYDEGEERNRGNFPPRFSGRQFPNYSSELNVNALELEDSALYLCASSSGQGRNQPQHFGDGTRLSIL.

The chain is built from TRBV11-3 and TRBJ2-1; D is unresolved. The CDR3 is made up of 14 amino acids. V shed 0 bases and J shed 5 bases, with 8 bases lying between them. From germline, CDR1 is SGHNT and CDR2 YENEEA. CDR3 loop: CASSLDTRDNEQFF. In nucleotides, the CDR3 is TGTGCCAGCAGCTTAGACACTCGGGACAATGAGCAGTTCTTC.

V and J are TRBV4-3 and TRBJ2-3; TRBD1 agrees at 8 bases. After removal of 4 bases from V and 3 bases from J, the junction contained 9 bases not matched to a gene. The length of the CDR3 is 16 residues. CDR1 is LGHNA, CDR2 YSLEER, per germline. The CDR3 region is CASSPGQGGGTDTQYF. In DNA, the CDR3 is TGCGCCAGCAGCCCCGGACAGGGTGGAGGAACAGATACGCAGTATTTT.

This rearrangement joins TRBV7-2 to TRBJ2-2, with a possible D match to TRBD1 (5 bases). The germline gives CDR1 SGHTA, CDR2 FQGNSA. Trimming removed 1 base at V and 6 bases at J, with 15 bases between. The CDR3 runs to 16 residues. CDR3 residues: CASSLDVGVGAGELFF. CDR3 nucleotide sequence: TGTGCCAGCAGCTTAGATGTAGGGGTAGGGGCCGGGGAGCTGTTTTTT.

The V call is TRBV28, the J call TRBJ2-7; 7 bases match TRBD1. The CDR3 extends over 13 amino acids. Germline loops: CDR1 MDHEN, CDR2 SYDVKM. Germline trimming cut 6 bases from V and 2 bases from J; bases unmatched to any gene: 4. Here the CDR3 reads CASRGTVAYEQYF. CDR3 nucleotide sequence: TGTGCCAGCAGGGGGACAGTCGCCTACGAGCAGTACTTC.

Here the CDR3 DNA reads TGTGCCAGTAGCTACGGGACAGGCCCCGCTTTCTTT. It translates to CASSYGTGPAFF. The chain is built from TRBV19 and TRBJ1-1; TRBD1 agrees at 8 bases. The junction had 8 bases not matched to a gene; V was cut back by 6 bases and J by 11 bases. This CDR3 is built from 12 residues. Germline CDR1 LNHDA, CDR2 SQIVND (reference sequence).

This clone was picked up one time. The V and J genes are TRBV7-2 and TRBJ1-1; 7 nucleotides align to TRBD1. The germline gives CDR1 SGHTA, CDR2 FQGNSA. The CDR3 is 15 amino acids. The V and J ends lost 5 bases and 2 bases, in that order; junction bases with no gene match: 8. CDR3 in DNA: TGTGCCAGCAGCCCCGCCGGGACAGTCAACACTGAAGCTTTCTTT. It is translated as CASSPAGTVNTEAFF.

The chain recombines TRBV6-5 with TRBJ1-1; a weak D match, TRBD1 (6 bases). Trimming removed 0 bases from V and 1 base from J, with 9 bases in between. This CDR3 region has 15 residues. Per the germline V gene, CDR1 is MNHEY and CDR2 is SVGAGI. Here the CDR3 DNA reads TGTGCCAGCAGTTACTCGGGGGCCGAGAACACTGAAGCTTTCTTT. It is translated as CASSYSGAENTEAFF.